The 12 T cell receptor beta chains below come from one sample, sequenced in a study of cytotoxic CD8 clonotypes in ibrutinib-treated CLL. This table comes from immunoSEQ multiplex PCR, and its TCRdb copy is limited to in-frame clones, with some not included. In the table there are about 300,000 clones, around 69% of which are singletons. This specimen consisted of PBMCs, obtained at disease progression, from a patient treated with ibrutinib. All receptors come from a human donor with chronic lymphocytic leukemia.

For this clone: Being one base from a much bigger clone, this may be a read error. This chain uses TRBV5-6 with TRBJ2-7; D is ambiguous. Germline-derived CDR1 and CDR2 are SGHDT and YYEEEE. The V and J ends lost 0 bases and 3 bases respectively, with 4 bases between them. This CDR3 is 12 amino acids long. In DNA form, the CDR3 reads TGTGCCAGCAGCTTGGGGGGCTACGAGCAGTACTTC. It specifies CASSLGGYEQYF.

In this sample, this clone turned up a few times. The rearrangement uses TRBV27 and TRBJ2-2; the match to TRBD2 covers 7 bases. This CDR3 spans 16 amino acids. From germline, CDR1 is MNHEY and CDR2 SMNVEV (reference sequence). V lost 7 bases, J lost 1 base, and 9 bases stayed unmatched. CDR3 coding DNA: TGTGCCAGCACCCCGCTGGGGACTAAGAACACCGGGGAGCTGTTTTTT. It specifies CASTPLGTKNTGELFF.

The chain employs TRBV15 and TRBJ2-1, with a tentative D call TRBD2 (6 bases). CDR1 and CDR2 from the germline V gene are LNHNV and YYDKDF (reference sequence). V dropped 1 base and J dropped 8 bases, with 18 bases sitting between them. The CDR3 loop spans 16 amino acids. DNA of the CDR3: TGTGCCACCAGCAGAGTACCACTTAGGAGGGCCGATGAGCAGTTCTTC. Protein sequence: CATSRVPLRRADEQFF.

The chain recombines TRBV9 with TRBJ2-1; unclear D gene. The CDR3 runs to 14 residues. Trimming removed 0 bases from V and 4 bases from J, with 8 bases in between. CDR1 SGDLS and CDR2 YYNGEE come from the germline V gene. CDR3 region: CASSVGLTYNEQFF. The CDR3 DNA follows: TGTGCCAGCAGCGTAGGACTGACTTACAATGAGCAGTTCTTC.

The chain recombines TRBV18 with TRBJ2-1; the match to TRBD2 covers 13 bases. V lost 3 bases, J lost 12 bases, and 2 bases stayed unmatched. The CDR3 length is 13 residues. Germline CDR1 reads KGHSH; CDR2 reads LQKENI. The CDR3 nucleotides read TGTGCCAGCTCACCGGGACTAGCGGGGTTGCAGTTCTTC. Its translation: CASSPGLAGLQFF.

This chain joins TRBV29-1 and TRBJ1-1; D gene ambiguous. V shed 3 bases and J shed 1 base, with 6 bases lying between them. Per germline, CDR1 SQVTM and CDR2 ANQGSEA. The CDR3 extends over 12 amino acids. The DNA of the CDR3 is TGCAGCGTTGACAAAGGGAACACTGAAGCTTTCTTT. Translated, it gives CSVDKGNTEAFF.

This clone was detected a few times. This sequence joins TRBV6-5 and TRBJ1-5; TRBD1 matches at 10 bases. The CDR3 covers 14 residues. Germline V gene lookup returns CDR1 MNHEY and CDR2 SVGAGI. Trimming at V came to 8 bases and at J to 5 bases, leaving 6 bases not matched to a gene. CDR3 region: CASGRQGADQPQHF. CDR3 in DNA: TGTGCCAGCGGGAGACAGGGGGCAGATCAGCCCCAGCATTTT.

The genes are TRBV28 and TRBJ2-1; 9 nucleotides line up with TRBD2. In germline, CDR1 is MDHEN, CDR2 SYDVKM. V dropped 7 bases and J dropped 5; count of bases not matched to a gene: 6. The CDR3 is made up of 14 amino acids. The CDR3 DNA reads TGTGCCAGCACCCGGACTAGCGCCGACAATGAGCAGTTCTTC. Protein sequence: CASTRTSADNEQFF.

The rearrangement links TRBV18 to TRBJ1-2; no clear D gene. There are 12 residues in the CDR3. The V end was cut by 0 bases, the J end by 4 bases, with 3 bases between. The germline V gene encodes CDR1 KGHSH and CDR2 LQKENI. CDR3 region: CASSPPFYGYTF. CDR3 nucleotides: TGTGCCAGCTCACCACCCTTCTATGGCTACACCTTC.

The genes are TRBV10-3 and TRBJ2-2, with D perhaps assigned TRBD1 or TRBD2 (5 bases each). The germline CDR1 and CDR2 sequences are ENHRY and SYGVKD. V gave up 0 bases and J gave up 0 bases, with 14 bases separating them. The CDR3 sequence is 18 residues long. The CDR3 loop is CAISESSGSRANTGELFF. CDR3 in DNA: TGTGCCATCAGTGAGTCGTCAGGGTCGCGGGCGAACACCGGGGAGCTGTTTTTT.

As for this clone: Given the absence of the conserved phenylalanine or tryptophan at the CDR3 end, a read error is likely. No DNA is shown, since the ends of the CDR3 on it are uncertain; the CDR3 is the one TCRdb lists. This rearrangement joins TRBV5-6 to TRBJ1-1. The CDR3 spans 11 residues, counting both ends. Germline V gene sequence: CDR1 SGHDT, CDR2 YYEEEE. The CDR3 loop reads CASSFAIRRAG.

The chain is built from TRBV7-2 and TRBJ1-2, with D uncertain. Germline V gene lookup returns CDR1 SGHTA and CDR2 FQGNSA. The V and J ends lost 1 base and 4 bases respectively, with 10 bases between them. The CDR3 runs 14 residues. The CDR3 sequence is CASSLDMILYGYTF. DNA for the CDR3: TGTGCCAGCAGCTTAGATATGATTCTCTATGGCTACACCTTC.